Listed below are T cell receptor beta chains from one sample, sequenced in a study of T-cell memory formation after mild COVID-19. TCRdb redid the calling of the 5' RACE reads with MiXCR, one entry per CDR3 protein. The sample holds 350,000 or so distinct CDR3 sequences, roughly 21% seen once. What was sequenced was PBMCs or a T cell subset sorted from them (not recorded which). The receptor source for this set is an adult woman who had mild COVID-19 (a few samples of this study predate the infection). Cell type and time point are not known. CDR3s include the opening cysteine and the closing phenylalanine or tryptophan. Fields, in order: clone size, J gene, V gene, D gene, CDR3 protein, CDR3 DNA. A D gene is named only where the DNA matches it firmly. Clone size, where shown, is once, few, many, or a class for clones that have expanded.

abundance: NA
j_gene: TRBJ2-7
v_gene: TRBV12-3/TRBV12-4
d_gene: NA
CDR3aa: CASSLLAGEQYF
CDR3nt: TGTGCCAGCAGTTTATTGGCTGGTGAGCAGTACTTC

abundance: few
j_gene: TRBJ2-1
v_gene: TRBV9
d_gene: NA
CDR3aa: CASSSVGVSYNEQFF
CDR3nt: TGTGCCAGCAGCTCAGTGGGGGTCTCCTACAATGAGCAGTTCTTC

abundance: NA
j_gene: TRBJ1-1
v_gene: TRBV20-1
d_gene: TRBD1
CDR3aa: CSARDRGHTEAFF
CDR3nt: TGCAGTGCTAGGGACAGGGGCCACACTGAAGCTTTCTTT

abundance: NA
j_gene: TRBJ2-7
v_gene: TRBV12-3/TRBV12-4
d_gene: TRBD2
CDR3aa: CASTTGLAFHEQYF
CDR3nt: TGTGCCAGCACCACGGGACTAGCCTTCCACGAGCAGTACTTC

abundance: few
j_gene: TRBJ2-6
v_gene: TRBV7-2
d_gene: NA
CDR3aa: CASSPRQAGVGANVLTF
CDR3nt: TGTGCCAGCAGCCCGAGACAGGCGGGGGTGGGGGCCAACGTCCTGACTTTC

abundance: few
j_gene: TRBJ1-5
v_gene: TRBV6-2/TRBV6-3
d_gene: TRBD1
CDR3aa: CASSQYDRGGDQPQHF
CDR3nt: TGTGCCAGCAGTCAGTACGACAGGGGAGGGGATCAGCCCCAGCATTTT

abundance: NA
j_gene: TRBJ2-1
v_gene: TRBV7-2
d_gene: NA
CDR3aa: CASSPGTGAGNEQFF
CDR3nt: TGTGCCAGCAGCCCCGGGACGGGCGCGGGGAATGAGCAGTTCTTC

abundance: many
j_gene: TRBJ2-7
v_gene: TRBV20-1
d_gene: TRBD2
CDR3aa: CSARDLASGKKQYF
CDR3nt: TGCAGTGCTAGAGATCTAGCTAGCGGGAAAAAGCAGTACTTC

abundance: NA
j_gene: TRBJ1-6
v_gene: TRBV7-2
d_gene: NA
CDR3aa: CASSFRDLQNSPLHF
CDR3nt: TGTGCCAGCAGCTTCCGAGACCTCCAGAATTCACCCCTCCACTTT

abundance: few
j_gene: TRBJ2-7
v_gene: TRBV5-1
d_gene: TRBD1
CDR3aa: CASSPGGQGGAYEQYF
CDR3nt: TGCGCCAGCAGCCCCGGCGGACAGGGGGGGGCCTACGAGCAGTACTTC

abundance: NA
j_gene: TRBJ2-7
v_gene: TRBV10-3
d_gene: NA
CDR3aa: CAISDATYEQYF
CDR3nt: TGTGCCATCAGTGACGCGACCTACGAGCAGTACTTC

abundance: NA
j_gene: TRBJ2-7
v_gene: TRBV18
d_gene: NA
CDR3aa: CASSPPGVYHEQYF
CDR3nt: TGTGCCAGCTCACCACCGGGGGTCTACCACGAGCAGTACTTC

abundance: NA
j_gene: TRBJ2-1
v_gene: TRBV6-1
d_gene: TRBD1
CDR3aa: CASSVRDSYNEQFF
CDR3nt: TGTGCCAGCAGTGTACGGGACAGCTACAATGAGCAGTTCTTC

abundance: few
j_gene: TRBJ2-7
v_gene: TRBV4-1
d_gene: NA
CDR3aa: CASSQPGRVYEQYF
CDR3nt: TGCGCCAGCAGCCAACCAGGCAGGGTATACGAGCAGTACTTC

abundance: many
j_gene: TRBJ2-1
v_gene: TRBV12-3/TRBV12-4
d_gene: NA
CDR3aa: CASSYYNEQFF
CDR3nt: TGTGCCAGCAGTTACTACAATGAGCAGTTCTTC

abundance: NA
j_gene: TRBJ2-3
v_gene: TRBV27
d_gene: TRBD2
CDR3aa: CASSLWGTTTDTQYF
CDR3nt: TGTGCCAGCAGTTTATGGGGGACTACCACAGATACGCAGTATTTT

abundance: NA
j_gene: TRBJ2-5
v_gene: TRBV12-3/TRBV12-4
d_gene: NA
CDR3aa: CASRPLGETQYF
CDR3nt: TGTGCCAGCAGACCCCTCGGAGAGACCCAGTACTTC

abundance: few
j_gene: TRBJ1-5
v_gene: TRBV12-3/TRBV12-4
d_gene: NA
CDR3aa: CASSTTGDQPQHF
CDR3nt: TGTGCCAGCAGTACTACCGGCGATCAGCCCCAGCATTTT